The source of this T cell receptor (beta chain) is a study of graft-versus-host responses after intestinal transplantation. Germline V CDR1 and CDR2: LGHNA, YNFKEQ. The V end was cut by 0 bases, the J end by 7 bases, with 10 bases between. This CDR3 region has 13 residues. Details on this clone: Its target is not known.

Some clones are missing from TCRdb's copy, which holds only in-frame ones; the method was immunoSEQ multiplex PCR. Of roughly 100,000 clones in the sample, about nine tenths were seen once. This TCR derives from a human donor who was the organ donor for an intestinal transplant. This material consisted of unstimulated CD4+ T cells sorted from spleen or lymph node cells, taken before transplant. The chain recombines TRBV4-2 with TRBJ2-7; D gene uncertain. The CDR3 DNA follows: TGTGCCAGCAGCCAAGATAAAGCGAGGGAGCAGTACTTC. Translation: CASSQDKAREQYF.